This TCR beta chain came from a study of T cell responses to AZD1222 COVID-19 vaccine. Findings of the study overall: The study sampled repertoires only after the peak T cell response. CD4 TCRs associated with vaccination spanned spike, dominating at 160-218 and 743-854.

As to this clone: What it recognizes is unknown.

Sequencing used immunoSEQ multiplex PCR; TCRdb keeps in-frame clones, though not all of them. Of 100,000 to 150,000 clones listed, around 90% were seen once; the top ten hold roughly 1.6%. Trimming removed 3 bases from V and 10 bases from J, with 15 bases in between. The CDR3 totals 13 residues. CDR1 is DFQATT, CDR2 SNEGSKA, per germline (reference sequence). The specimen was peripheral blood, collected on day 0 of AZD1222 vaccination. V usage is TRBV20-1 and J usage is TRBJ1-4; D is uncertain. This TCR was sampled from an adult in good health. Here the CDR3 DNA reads TGCAGTGCTAGTAGTCAGTCCAAGGGAAAACTGTTTTTT. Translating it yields CSASSQSKGKLFF.